This TCR beta chain derives from a study of shared clonotypes between healthy human individuals. About the research overall: Donors, aged 18 to 49, were a couple of women and three men. Study-wide results and limits: The study drew on few donors, limiting represented genetic and exposure-history diversity.

This clone occurred many times. Antigen: not known. With unsorted samples, genomic DNA was obtained from 75 million to 90 million PBMCs. Method: immunoSEQ multiplex PCR; TCRdb's copy keeps in-frame clones and lacks some. Seen here are 97,000 or so clones, roughly 45% observed once, and the top ten hold around 16%. CDR3 length equals 13 residues. Looked up from germline, CDR1 is SQVTM and CDR2 is ANQGSEA. V dropped 3 bases and J dropped 6 bases, with 12 bases sitting between them. The clonotype originates from a woman aged 40 to 50 in good health. Some clones in this sample may be carry-over from other donors' samples. This chain uses TRBV29-1 with TRBJ1-5; maybe TRBD1 (6 bases). Source material: PBMCs. In DNA, the CDR3 is TGCAGCGTTGATTCAGGGGTTGGTCAGCCCCAGCATTTT. It translates to CSVDSGVGQPQHF.